These T cell receptor beta chains were read from a single sample in a study of T cell responses to AZD1222 COVID-19 vaccine. Using immunoSEQ multiplex PCR, the repertoire was profiled, and TCRdb retains in-frame clones only, with some absent. The repertoire has roughly 150,000 clones, 85% to 95% of them found once; the top ten carry about 1.5%. Sequencing was performed on peripheral blood, taken on day 0 of AZD1222 vaccination. These receptors were collected from an adult in good health. Both conserved end residues are part of each CDR3. The order of the fields is clone size, D gene, V gene, J gene, CDR3 protein, CDR3 DNA. D genes are given only for firm matches. Some rows have no size entry. The others give once, few or many, or a class for an expanded clone.

-	TRBD1	TRBV7-8	TRBJ1-6	CASSSNRGRNSPLHF	TGTGCCAGCAGCTCAAACAGGGGGCGGAATTCACCCCTCCACTTT
-	-	TRBV19	TRBJ1-1	CASSIVGGGEAFF	TGTGCCAGTAGTATAGTCGGGGGAGGTGAAGCTTTCTTT
-	TRBD1	TRBV28	TRBJ1-3	CASSQGGANSGNTIYF	TGTGCCAGCAGTCAGGGGGGGGCCAACTCTGGAAACACCATATATTTT
-	-	TRBV7-2	TRBJ2-6	CASSLGPGAGANVLTF	TGTGCCAGCAGCTTAGGCCCGGGGGCCGGGGCCAACGTCCTGACTTTC
once	TRBD1	TRBV7-6	TRBJ1-6	CASSLAQGDRSPLHF	TGTGCCAGCAGCTTAGCGCAGGGGGATCGGTCACCCCTCCACTTT
-	TRBD2	TRBV14	TRBJ2-7	CASSQGLGLAGGLDEQYF	TGTGCCAGCAGCCAAGGGCTGGGACTAGCGGGAGGTCTGGACGAGCAGTACTTC
-	TRBD1	TRBV5-6	TRBJ2-2	CASSKGDRETGELFF	TGTGCCAGCAGCAAGGGGGACAGGGAAACCGGGGAGCTGTTTTTT
-	-	TRBV5-6	TRBJ2-1	CASSLADSKQFF	TGTGCCAGCAGCTTGGCAGATAGTAAGCAGTTCTTC
-	-	TRBV11-2	TRBJ1-5	CASSLGSNQPQHF	TGTGCCAGCAGCTTAGGTAGCAATCAGCCCCAGCATTTT
-	TRBD1	TRBV27	TRBJ1-2	CASSPSGTGKGVYGYTF	TGTGCCAGCAGTCCGTCCGGGACAGGGAAGGGGGTTTATGGCTACACCTTC
-	-	TRBV7-9	TRBJ1-1	CASSFILATEAFF	TGTGCCAGCAGTTTCATCTTGGCCACTGAAGCTTTCTTT
few	-	TRBV6-2/TRBV6-3	TRBJ2-7	CASSYSVRGALSYEQYF	TGTGCCAGCAGTTACTCCGTAAGAGGAGCCCTCTCCTACGAGCAGTACTTC
-	TRBD2	TRBV6-4	TRBJ2-4	CATKVPPKLAGGWYF	TGTGCCACCAAAGTACCCCCAAAGTTAGCGGGAGGGTGGTACTTC
-	-	TRBV11-2	TRBJ2-1	CASSLGGREQFF	TGTGCCAGCAGCTTAGGGGGCCGAGAGCAGTTCTTC
once	TRBD1	TRBV19	TRBJ2-5	CASSIGDRGETQYF	TGTGCCAGTAGTATCGGGGACAGGGGAGAGACCCAGTACTTC
-	-	TRBV2	TRBJ2-1	CASSEEVEPRDNEQFF	TGTGCCAGCAGTGAAGAGGTAGAGCCGAGGGATAATGAGCAGTTCTTC